This record concerns one T cell receptor beta chain sequence. Its antigen is as yet unknown. These data belong to a study of T cell responses to AZD1222 COVID-19 vaccine. Study-wide findings and caveats: Repertoires in all cases were sampled only once the peak T cell response had passed.

V dropped 0 bases and J dropped 5 bases, with 10 bases sitting between them. From germline, CDR1 is LGHNA and CDR2 YNFKEQ. The CDR3 is 14 amino acids. Method: immunoSEQ multiplex PCR; TCRdb's copy keeps in-frame clones and lacks some. The data contain 120,000 to 150,000 clones, just over 85% of them seen just once; the ten biggest clones take up 5.1%. Sequences were derived from peripheral blood, sampled 28 days after the second AZD1222 dose. J is TRBJ1-1 and V is TRBV4-2; D is unclear. The sequence was obtained from an adult who received the AZD1222 COVID-19 vaccine. CDR3 loop: CASSQDYGRTEAFF. The CDR3 DNA reads TGTGCCAGCAGCCAAGATTACGGGAGGACTGAAGCTTTCTTT.